This passage covers 14 T cell receptor beta chains from one sample sequenced in a study of OX40 agonist ivuxolimab in advanced cancers. The method was the immunoSEQ multiplex PCR assay. What TCRdb holds here is the immuneACCESS table cut down to in-frame rearrangements. Part of the clones is not present; checked against another copy, under half of the missing clones reflect an unresolved V gene, and the others are unexplained. This sample gives 4,500 to 6,500 clones in total; roughly 90% of them show up just once. Clones ranked in the top ten supply over 35% of the sample. The sample consisted of CD4+ or CD8+ T cells sorted from blood, taken in a trial of the OX40 agonist ivuxolimab. These receptors came from an adult with an advanced solid tumor such as melanoma, head and neck, liver or kidney cancer.

In this sample, this clone turned up a few times. This chain joins TRBV2 and TRBJ2-5; 9 nucleotides match TRBD2. This CDR3 has 15 residues. Germline V lookup: CDR1 SNHLY, CDR2 FYNNEI. The V and J ends lost 6 bases and 0 bases, in that order; junction bases with no gene match: 5. CDR3 bases: TGTGCCAGCAGGCGGACTAGCGCCAACCAAGAGACCCAGTACTTC. Its protein is CASRRTSANQETQYF.

This clone has only one observation. J is TRBJ2-6 and V is TRBV27; D unclear. V lost 0 bases and J lost 1, with 7 bases in between. The CDR3 extends over 16 amino acids. In germline, CDR1 is MNHEY, CDR2 SMNVEV (reference sequence). The CDR3 is CASSLSSGSGANVLTF. CDR3 nucleotides: TGTGCCAGCAGTTTATCATCCGGTTCTGGGGCCAACGTCCTGACTTTC.

The genes are TRBV7-8 and TRBJ2-1; D gene ambiguous. From germline, CDR1 is SGHVS and CDR2 FQNEAQ. The CDR3 is 13 residues long. Trimming removed 6 bases from V and 7 bases from J, with 13 bases in between. CDR3 nucleotide sequence: TGTGCCAGCAGACTTGACCTTTCTAATGAGCAGTTCTTC. Amino acid sequence: CASRLDLSNEQFF.

This chain links TRBV2 with TRBJ1-1; D ambiguous. The germline V and J ends were trimmed by 4 bases and 4 bases, with 4 bases remaining between them. The CDR3 sequence is 11 residues long. Germline CDR1 and CDR2: SNHLY and FYNNEI. The CDR3 sequence is CASSGATEAFF. Written as DNA, the CDR3 is TGTGCCAGCAGTGGGGCCACTGAAGCTTTCTTT.

In its sample, this clone ranks as large. This chain links TRBV2 with TRBJ2-7; D is uncertain. Germline lookup yields CDR1 SNHLY and CDR2 FYNNEI. This CDR3 region has 12 residues. Trimming stripped 6 bases from V and 3 bases from J, with 9 bases between. The CDR3: CASRLDGYEQYF. CDR3 sequence (DNA): TGTGCCAGCAGATTGGACGGCTACGAGCAGTACTTC. The whole variable domain, remainder taken from reference TRBV2 and TRBJ2-7, is EPEVTQTPSHQVTQMGQEVILRCVPISNHLYFYWYRQILGQKVEFLVSFYNNEISEKSEIFDDQFSVERPDGSNFTLKIRSTKLEDSAMYFCASRLDGYEQYFGPGTRLTVT.

The chain uses TRBV15 and TRBJ1-1; D perhaps matches TRBD1 (5 bases). Trimming took 1 base from V and 6 from J, leaving 9 bases between them. The CDR3 totals 13 residues. Germline CDR1 LNHNV, CDR2 YYDKDF (reference sequence). The CDR3 DNA reads as TGTGCCACCAGCAGAGTCTCAGGGTCTGAAGCTTTCTTT. It is translated as CATSRVSGSEAFF. The full variable domain, in which reference TRBV15 and TRBJ1-1 provide the parts outside the CDR3, is DAMVIQNPRYQVTQFGKPVTLSCSQTLNHNVMYWYQQKSSQAPKLLFHYYDKDFNNEADTPDNFQSRRPNTSFCFLDIRSPGLGDTAMYLCATSRVSGSEAFFGQGTRLTVV.

V gene TRBV15 combines with J gene TRBJ2-1, with TRBD1 matching 9 bases. V shed 6 bases, J shed 8 bases, and the junction held 11 bases outside the gene matches. CDR1 and CDR2 (germline): LNHNV, YYDKDF (reference sequence). CDR3 length equals 15 residues. The CDR3 region is CATRRPGQGADEQFF. CDR3 in DNA: TGTGCCACCAGACGTCCGGGACAGGGTGCGGATGAGCAGTTCTTC. The complete variable domain, with remaining parts taken from reference TRBV15 and TRBJ2-1, reads DAMVIQNPRYQVTQFGKPVTLSCSQTLNHNVMYWYQQKSSQAPKLLFHYYDKDFNNEADTPDNFQSRRPNTSFCFLDIRSPGLGDTAMYLCATRRPGQGADEQFFGPGTRLTVL.

This chain uses TRBV6-1 with TRBJ2-2; 10 nucleotides match TRBD2. The junction had 8 bases not matched to a gene; V was cut back by 2 bases and J by 5 bases. Germline V gene sequence: CDR1 MNHNS, CDR2 SASEGT. The CDR3 contains 17 residues. CDR3 sequence: CASSERAGGPGTGELFF. CDR3 bases: TGTGCCAGCAGTGAACGAGCGGGAGGGCCTGGGACCGGGGAGCTGTTTTTT.

The chain has TRBV2 and TRBJ2-3, with D unresolved. The germline V and J ends were trimmed by 1 base and 4 bases, with 9 bases remaining between them. Per germline, CDR1 SNHLY and CDR2 FYNNEI. CDR3 length: 14 amino acids. This CDR3 is CASSEDPAADTQYF. In DNA form, the CDR3 reads TGTGCCAGCAGTGAAGACCCGGCAGCAGATACGCAGTATTTT. Combining the CDR3 with reference TRBV2 and TRBJ2-3 gives the whole variable domain EPEVTQTPSHQVTQMGQEVILRCVPISNHLYFYWYRQILGQKVEFLVSFYNNEISEKSEIFDDQFSVERPDGSNFTLKIRSTKLEDSAMYFCASSEDPAADTQYFGPGTRLTVL.

CDR3 DNA: TGTGCCAGCAGAACAGGGGACAACGAGCAGTACTTC. Its translation: CASRTGDNEQYF. This chain joins TRBV4-2 and TRBJ2-7; 7 bases are a match to TRBD1. The junction had 4 bases not matched to a gene; V was cut back by 6 bases and J by 5 bases. Germline V gene lookup returns CDR1 LGHNA and CDR2 YNFKEQ. This CDR3 has 12 residues.

This clone showed up just once. The chain employs TRBV9 and TRBJ2-1; D tentatively fits TRBD1 or TRBD2 (5 bases each). CDR3 length: 15 residues. The V gene's germline CDR1 is SGDLS and CDR2 YYNGEE. V shed 0 bases and J shed 9 bases, with 16 bases lying between them. CDR3 sequence (DNA): TGTGCCAGCAGCGTAGATGGGGGAGAGGTTATTGAGCAGTTCTTC. It codes for CASSVDGGEVIEQFF.

This clone was counted a few times. The chain employs TRBV15 and TRBJ1-1; D is unclear. V gave up 3 bases and J gave up 0 bases, with 11 bases separating them. CDR1 LNHNV and CDR2 YYDKDF come from the germline V gene (reference sequence). The CDR3 is made up of 15 amino acids. For the CDR3, the DNA is TGTGCCACCAGCAGTTTGGGCGGCATGAACACTGAAGCTTTCTTT. Translation gives CATSSLGGMNTEAFF.

The V call is TRBV15, the J call TRBJ2-7; 9 bases fit TRBD2. This CDR3 has 18 amino acids. The germline gives CDR1 LNHNV, CDR2 YYDKDF (reference sequence). J gave up 3 bases and V 0 bases, and 12 bases lay outside the gene matches. Written as DNA, the CDR3 is TGTGCCACCAGCAGAGATTGGACTAGCGCCTATGCTAACTACGAGCAGTACTTC. It yields the protein CATSRDWTSAYANYEQYF.

This rearrangement joins TRBV10-3 to TRBJ1-1; a possible D gene is TRBD1 (5 bases). V dropped 6 bases and J dropped 0 bases, with 11 bases sitting between them. Germline lookup yields CDR1 ENHRY and CDR2 SYGVKD. The CDR3 contains 14 residues. CDR3 residues: CAISLREMNTEAFF. CDR3 DNA: TGTGCCATCAGCCTCAGGGAGATGAACACTGAAGCTTTCTTT.